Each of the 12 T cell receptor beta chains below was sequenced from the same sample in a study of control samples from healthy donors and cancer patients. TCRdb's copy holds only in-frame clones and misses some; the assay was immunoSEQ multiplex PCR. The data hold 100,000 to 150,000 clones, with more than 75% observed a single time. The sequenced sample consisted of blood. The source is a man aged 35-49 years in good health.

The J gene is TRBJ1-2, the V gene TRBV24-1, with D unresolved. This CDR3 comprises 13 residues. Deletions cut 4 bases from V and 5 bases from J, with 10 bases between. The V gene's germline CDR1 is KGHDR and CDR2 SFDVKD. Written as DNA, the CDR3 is TGTGCCACCAGTGACCCGCGGGGATATGGCTACACCTTC. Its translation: CATSDPRGYGYTF.

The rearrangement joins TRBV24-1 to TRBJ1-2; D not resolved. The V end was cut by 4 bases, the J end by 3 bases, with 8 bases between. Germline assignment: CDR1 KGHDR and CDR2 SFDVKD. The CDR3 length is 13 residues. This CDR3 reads CATSESADYGYTF. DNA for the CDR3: TGTGCCACCAGTGAAAGTGCGGACTATGGCTACACCTTC.

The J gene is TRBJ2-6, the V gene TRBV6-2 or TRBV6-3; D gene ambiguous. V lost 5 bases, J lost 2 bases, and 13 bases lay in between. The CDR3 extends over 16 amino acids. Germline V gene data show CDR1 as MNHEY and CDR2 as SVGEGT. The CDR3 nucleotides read TGTGCCAGCAGTCAATCCCGTCCCCCTGGGGCCAACGTCCTGACTTTC. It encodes CASSQSRPPGANVLTF.

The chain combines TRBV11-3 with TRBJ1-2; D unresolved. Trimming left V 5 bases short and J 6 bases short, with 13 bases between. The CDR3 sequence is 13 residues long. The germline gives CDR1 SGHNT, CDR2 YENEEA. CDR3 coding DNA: TGTGCCAGCAGCCCGGCGTGGGTCCATGGCTACACCTTC. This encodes CASSPAWVHGYTF.

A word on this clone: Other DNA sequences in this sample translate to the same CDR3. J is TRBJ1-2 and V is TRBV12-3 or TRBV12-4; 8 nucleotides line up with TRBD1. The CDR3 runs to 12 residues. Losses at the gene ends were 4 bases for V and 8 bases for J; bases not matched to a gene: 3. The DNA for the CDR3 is TGTGCCAGCAGTTACAGGGGGGGCGGCTACACCTTC. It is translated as CASSYRGGGYTF.

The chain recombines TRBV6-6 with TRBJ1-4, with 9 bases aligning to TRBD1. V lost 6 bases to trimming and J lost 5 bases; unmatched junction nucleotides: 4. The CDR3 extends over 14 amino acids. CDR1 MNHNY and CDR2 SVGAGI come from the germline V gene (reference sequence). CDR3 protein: CASRQTGGNEKLFF. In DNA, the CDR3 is TGTGCCAGCAGACAAACAGGGGGCAATGAAAAACTGTTTTTT.

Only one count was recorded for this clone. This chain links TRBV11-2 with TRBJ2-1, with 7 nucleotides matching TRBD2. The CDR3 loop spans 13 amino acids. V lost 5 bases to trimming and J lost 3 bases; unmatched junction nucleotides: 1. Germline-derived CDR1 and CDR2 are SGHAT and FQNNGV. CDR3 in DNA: TGTGCCAGCAGCGGGGGGGGCTACAATGAGCAGTTCTTC. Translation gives CASSGGGYNEQFF. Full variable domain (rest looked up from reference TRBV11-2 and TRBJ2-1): EAGVAQSPRYKIIEKRQSVAFWCNPISGHATLYWYQQILGQGPKLLIQFQNNGVVDDSQLPKDRFSAERLKGVDSTLKIQPAKLEDSAVYLCASSGGGYNEQFFGPGTRLTVL.

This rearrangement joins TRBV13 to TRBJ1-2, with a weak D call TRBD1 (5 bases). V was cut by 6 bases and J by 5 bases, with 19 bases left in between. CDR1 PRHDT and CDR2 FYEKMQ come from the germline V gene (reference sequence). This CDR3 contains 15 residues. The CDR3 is CASRRAREGTYGYTF. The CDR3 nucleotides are TGTGCCAGCAGGCGGGCTCGGGAGGGGACTTATGGCTACACCTTC.

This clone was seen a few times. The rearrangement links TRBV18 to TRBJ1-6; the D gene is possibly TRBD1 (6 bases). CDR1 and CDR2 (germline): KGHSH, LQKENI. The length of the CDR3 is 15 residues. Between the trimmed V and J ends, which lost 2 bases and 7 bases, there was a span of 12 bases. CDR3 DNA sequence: TGTGCCAGCTCACCAAACAGACAGGCCAATTCACCCCTCCACTTT. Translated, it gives CASSPNRQANSPLHF.

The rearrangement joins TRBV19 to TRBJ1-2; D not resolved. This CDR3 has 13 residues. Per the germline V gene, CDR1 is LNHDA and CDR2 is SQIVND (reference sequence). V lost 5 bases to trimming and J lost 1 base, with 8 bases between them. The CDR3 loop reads CASSPAFNYGYTF. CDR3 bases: TGTGCCAGTAGTCCAGCTTTTAACTATGGCTACACCTTC.

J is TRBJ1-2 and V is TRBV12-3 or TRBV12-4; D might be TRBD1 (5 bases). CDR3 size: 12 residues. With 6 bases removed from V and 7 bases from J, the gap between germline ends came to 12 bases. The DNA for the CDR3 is TGTGCCAGCAGCCCTGAGGGGTCTGGCTACACCTTC. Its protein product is CASSPEGSGYTF.

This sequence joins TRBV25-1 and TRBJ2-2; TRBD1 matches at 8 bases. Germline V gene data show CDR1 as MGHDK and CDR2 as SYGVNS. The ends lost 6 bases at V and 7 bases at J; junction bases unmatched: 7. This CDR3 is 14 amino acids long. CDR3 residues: CASSLTGVGGELFF. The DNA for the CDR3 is TGTGCCAGCAGCTTGACAGGGGTGGGCGGGGAGCTGTTTTTT.